This section outlines one T cell receptor (beta chain) sequence together with its context. V dropped 3 bases and J dropped 4; count of bases not matched to a gene: 8. The germline V gene has CDR1 SGDLS and CDR2 YYNGEE. This CDR3 has 17 residues. This sample stems from a study of blood T cell repertoires in COVID-19. The protocol was immunoSEQ multiplex PCR, while the TCRdb copy is restricted to in-frame clones and leaves out a portion. The profile covers some 260,000 clones, with about 80% appearing a single time and 7.5% to 10% taken by the ten largest. The sequenced sample consisted of peripheral blood. The chain joins TRBV9 to TRBJ1-3; TRBD1 matches at 12 bases. This TCR came from a man older than 75 with acute or convalescent COVID-19. This chain's CDR3 is CASSAPGQGARGNTIYF. The CDR3 nucleotides read TGTGCCAGCAGCGCTCCGGGACAGGGGGCGAGGGGAAACACCATATATTTT.